This passage covers 20 T cell receptor beta chains from one sample sequenced in a study of beta chain features in type 1 diabetes. Study-level points and caveats: Researchers report that Type 1 diabetes patients had moderately but significantly shorter TCRB CDR3s across all four CD4+ subsets.

These TCRs' antigens remain unknown. As every portion of the isolated RNA was reverse transcribed, the sequencing read expressed TCRB transcripts. Produced via immunoSEQ multiplex PCR; TCRdb's table is partial and in-frame only. The sample has over 600,000 clones; around 11% are singletons. Sequenced sample: naive CD4+ T cells from blood. These receptors came from a young man with type 1 diabetes.

This clone came up a few times. The chain recombines TRBV7-3 with TRBJ1-1; a possible D gene is TRBD1 (6 bases). The V gene's germline CDR1 is SGHTA and CDR2 FQGTGA. The CDR3 extends over 14 amino acids. The germline V and J ends were trimmed by 5 bases and 4 bases, with 14 bases remaining between them. The CDR3, as DNA: TGTGCCAGCAGCCTAAGGGGGTGGAGCACTGAAGCTTTCTTT. Protein product: CASSLRGWSTEAFF. The full variable domain, rest sourced from reference TRBV7-3 and TRBJ1-1, is GAGVSQTPSNKVTEKGKYVELRCDPISGHTALYWYRQSLGQGPEFLIYFQGTGAADDSGLPNDRFFAVRPEGSVSTLKIQRTERGDSAVYLCASSLRGWSTEAFFGQGTRLTVV.

The chain uses TRBV9 and TRBJ1-3; 7 bases agree with TRBD1. The CDR3 is made up of 14 amino acids. Germline values: CDR1 SGDLS, CDR2 YYNGEE. V trimming: 3 bases; J trimming: 2 bases; junction bases outside the gene matches: 2. This CDR3 reads CASSAGTAGNTIYF. The CDR3 DNA is TGTGCCAGCAGCGCAGGGACAGCTGGAAACACCATATATTTT.

The genes are TRBV30 and TRBJ1-6; no reliable D call. Germline CDR1 and CDR2: GTSNPN and SVGIG (reference sequence). Trimming left V 2 bases short and J 8 bases short, with 13 bases between. The CDR3 totals 14 residues. CDR3 DNA: TGTGCCTGGAGTCTTAAGGGAGGGTATTCACCCCTCCACTTT. Its translation is CAWSLKGGYSPLHF.

Remarks on this clone: Distinct nucleotide sequences in the sample also encode this CDR3. Here the CDR3 DNA reads TGTGCCAGCAGCGTAGGAACTAGCTCCTACAATGAGCAGTTCTTC. Amino acids: CASSVGTSSYNEQFF. This chain connects TRBV9 to TRBJ2-1, with a possible D match to TRBD2 (5 bases). Trimming left V 0 bases short and J 0 bases short, with 7 bases between. The CDR3 runs 15 residues. Germline V CDR1 and CDR2: SGDLS, YYNGEE.

This clone has only a few counts. V usage is TRBV27 and J usage is TRBJ1-2, with D hard to call. CDR1 MNHEY and CDR2 SMNVEV come from the germline V gene (reference sequence). This CDR3 comprises 12 residues. V lost 5 bases to trimming and J lost 5 bases, with 9 bases between them. The DNA of the CDR3 is TGTGCCAGCAGTAGCCTAGAGTATGGCTACACCTTC. Translating it yields CASSSLEYGYTF.

This clone was seen a handful of times. The sample contains more than one DNA sequence encoding this CDR3. V usage is TRBV29-1 and J usage is TRBJ1-1; the D gene is possibly TRBD1 (6 bases). The V gene lost 6 bases and the J gene lost 0 bases, with 11 bases spanning the gap. Germline CDR1 and CDR2: SQVTM and ANQGSEA. The CDR3 consists of 13 residues. Here the CDR3 reads CSVGGRLNTEAFF. In DNA form, the CDR3 reads TGCAGCGTCGGGGGGCGGCTGAACACTGAAGCTTTCTTT.

This clone was seen more than once but under ten times. The genes are TRBV4-1 and TRBJ1-2; D unresolved. V was trimmed by 0 bases and J by 4 bases, leaving 24 bases between them. The CDR3 extends over 19 amino acids. CDR1 is MGHRA, CDR2 YSYEKL, per germline. CDR3 region: CASSQEIFRVALRGYGYTF. The CDR3 DNA sequence: TGCGCCAGCAGCCAAGAGATATTTAGGGTAGCCCTTCGGGGCTATGGCTACACCTTC.

This clone was found a few times. This CDR3 reads CASSLAGRGANVLTF. CDR3 sequence (DNA): TGTGCCAGCAGCTTGGCCGGGAGGGGGGCCAACGTCCTGACTTTC. V is TRBV5-6 and J is TRBJ2-6; 7 positions agree with TRBD2. In germline, CDR1 is SGHDT, CDR2 YYEEEE. Unmatched junction bases numbered 1, after V lost 0 bases and J lost 4 bases. The CDR3 length is 15 residues. The full variable domain, its missing parts supplied by reference TRBV5-6 and TRBJ2-6, is DAGVTQSPTHLIKTRGQQVTLRCSPKSGHDTVSWYQQALGQGPQFIFQYYEEEERQRGNFPDRFSGHQFPNYSSELNVNALLLGDSALYLCASSLAGRGANVLTFGAGSRLTVL.

This chain links TRBV25-1 with TRBJ1-5; D call uncertain. CDR3 length: 13 residues. Germline V lookup: CDR1 MGHDK, CDR2 SYGVNS. V dropped 6 bases and J dropped 6 bases, with 12 bases sitting between them. Written as DNA, the CDR3 is TGTGCCAGCAGGGGGAGTTCAGGTCAGCCCCAGCATTTT. Residues: CASRGSSGQPQHF.

CDR3 protein: CASSVIDTNTGELFF. As DNA, the CDR3 is TGTGCCAGCAGTGTCATCGACACGAACACCGGGGAGCTGTTTTTT. V and J are TRBV2 and TRBJ2-2; unclear D gene. CDR1 SNHLY and CDR2 FYNNEI come from the germline V gene. V shed 4 bases and J shed 0 bases, with 9 bases lying between them. This CDR3 is built from 15 residues.

This clone came up a few times. The chain has TRBV5-1 and TRBJ1-6, with a tentative D call TRBD1 (5 bases). Looked up from germline, CDR1 is SGHRS and CDR2 is YFSETQ. V shed 2 bases and J shed 5 bases, with 8 bases lying between them. The CDR3 loop spans 14 amino acids. The CDR3 nucleotides read TGCGCCAGCAGCTTCGAAGGGGATAATTCACCCCTCCACTTT. It translates to CASSFEGDNSPLHF.

This chain joins TRBV6-5 and TRBJ1-6; a possible D gene is TRBD1 (6 bases). Germline CDR1 is MNHEY and CDR2 is SVGAGI. The CDR3 length is 15 residues. V gave up 2 bases and J gave up 7 bases, with 12 bases separating them. The CDR3 region is CASSYRTGRNSPLHF. CDR3 coding DNA: TGTGCCAGCAGTTACCGAACAGGGAGGAATTCACCCCTCCACTTT.

The chain uses TRBV7-2 and TRBJ2-1; no definite D call. CDR1 is SGHTA, CDR2 FQGNSA, per germline. This CDR3 comprises 14 residues. V was shortened by 5 bases and J by 0 bases, with 8 bases between the two germline ends. In DNA form, the CDR3 reads TGTGCCAGCAGCCTCCATAGCTCCTACAATGAGCAGTTCTTC. It is translated as CASSLHSSYNEQFF.

This clone was picked up a small number of times. The chain recombines TRBV11-2 with TRBJ2-5; maybe TRBD2 (6 bases). V dropped 3 bases and J dropped 5 bases, with 13 bases sitting between them. CDR1 SGHAT and CDR2 FQNNGV come from the germline V gene. The CDR3 has 14 residues. The chain's CDR3 is CASSLQEGKETQYF. CDR3 nucleotide sequence: TGTGCCAGCAGCTTGCAGGAGGGGAAGGAGACCCAGTACTTC.

The chain couples TRBV5-1 to TRBJ2-5; unclear D gene. This CDR3 spans 13 amino acids. Per germline, CDR1 SGHRS and CDR2 YFSETQ. V lost 4 bases and J 2 bases, leaving 9 bases between the germline ends. The chain's CDR3 is CASSDRQQETQYF. CDR3 nucleotide sequence: TGCGCCAGCAGCGATAGGCAGCAAGAGACCCAGTACTTC.

V and J are TRBV4-2 and TRBJ2-7; D gene uncertain. CDR1 is LGHNA and CDR2 is YNFKEQ in the germline V gene. The CDR3 has 15 residues. The V end lost 1 base, the J end lost 0 bases, and 10 bases lay between the germline ends. The CDR3 nucleotides read TGTGCCAGCAGCCAAGGCGAACCCGACTCCTACGAGCAGTACTTC. It is translated as CASSQGEPDSYEQYF.

The chain combines TRBV5-1 with TRBJ1-2, with 9 bases fitting TRBD1. V lost 3 bases to trimming and J lost 7 bases; unmatched junction nucleotides: 10. The CDR3 spans 15 residues. The germline CDR1 and CDR2 sequences are SGHRS and YFSETQ. CDR3 amino acids: CASSSNGQGIGGYTF. DNA for the CDR3: TGCGCCAGCAGCTCCAATGGACAGGGGATTGGTGGCTACACCTTC.

The chain joins TRBV6-1 to TRBJ2-5; no reliable D call. Trimming stripped 0 bases from V and 4 bases from J, with 9 bases between. This CDR3 comprises 14 residues. CDR1 MNHNS and CDR2 SASEGT come from the germline V gene. CDR3 in amino acids: CASSEAGNVETQYF. For the CDR3, the DNA is TGTGCCAGCAGTGAAGCTGGGAATGTAGAGACCCAGTACTTC.

This clone showed up just a few times. The junction departs from the called germline gene at one end, perhaps through a read error. V and J are TRBV6-5 and TRBJ2-1, with D possibly TRBD2 on 5 matching bases. The CDR3 sequence is 16 residues long. Germline CDR1 MNHEY, CDR2 SVGAGI. The CDR3 loop is CASSYQRGISHNEQFF. The CDR3 DNA is TGTGCCAGCAGTTACCAGCGAGGGATCTCCCACAATGAGCAGTTCTTC.

This clone was seen only a few times. The chain recombines TRBV7-2 with TRBJ2-3, with a possible D match to TRBD2 (6 bases). The CDR3 is 15 residues long. V was trimmed by 5 bases and J by 4 bases, leaving 16 bases between them. Germline V gene sequence: CDR1 SGHTA, CDR2 FQGNSA. The CDR3 DNA follows: TGTGCCAGCAGCCGAGGAGGGCCAGATTCAGATACGCAGTATTTT. It encodes CASSRGGPDSDTQYF.